This passage covers 19 T cell receptor beta chains from one sample sequenced in a study of OX40 agonist ivuxolimab in advanced cancers. Method: immunoSEQ multiplex PCR; TCRdb's copy keeps in-frame clones and lacks some. The table shows over 95,000 clones, with approximately 80% occurring only once. Material: CD4+ or CD8+ T cells sorted from blood, obtained in a trial of the OX40 agonist ivuxolimab. Receptors originate from an adult with an advanced solid tumor such as melanoma, head and neck, liver or kidney cancer.

The chain is built from TRBV14 and TRBJ1-2; D is unclear. Germline V gives CDR1 SGHDN, CDR2 FVKESK. CDR3 size: 16 residues. The ends were cut back, 0 bases at V and 0 bases at J, with 11 bases in the middle. The CDR3 nucleotides are TGTGCCAGCAGCCAAGATAGATCAGCAGCTAACTATGGCTACACCTTC. Encoded protein: CASSQDRSAANYGYTF.

This clone was recorded once. The rearrangement uses TRBV27 and TRBJ2-1; D ambiguous. There are 15 residues in the CDR3. The V and J ends lost 4 bases and 4 bases respectively, with 14 bases between them. Germline V lookup: CDR1 MNHEY, CDR2 SMNVEV (reference sequence). The CDR3 protein is CASSSIIMGYNEQFF. The CDR3 bases are TGTGCCAGCAGTTCGATCATAATGGGGTACAATGAGCAGTTCTTC.

The CDR3 bases are TGTGCCAGCAGCTTAGCCCCTAGAGGGACCAACACTGAAGCTTTCTTT. It codes for CASSLAPRGTNTEAFF. This chain links TRBV7-8 with TRBJ1-1, with a tentative D call TRBD1 (5 bases). CDR3 length: 16 amino acids. Germline V gives CDR1 SGHVS, CDR2 FQNEAQ. V dropped 0 bases and J dropped 2 bases, with 13 bases sitting between them.

The chain uses TRBV7-2 and TRBJ2-1; 8 nucleotides agree with TRBD2. This CDR3 has 15 residues. The germline V gene encodes CDR1 SGHTA and CDR2 FQGNSA. J gave up 8 bases and V 1 base, and 7 bases lay outside the gene matches. The CDR3 reads CASSLGGTSLDEQFF. The CDR3, as DNA: TGTGCCAGCAGCTTAGGGGGGACTAGTCTTGATGAGCAGTTCTTC.

This clone was seen only a few times. The genes are TRBV7-2 and TRBJ2-1; no clear D gene. CDR1 SGHTA and CDR2 FQGNSA come from the germline V gene. This CDR3 spans 12 amino acids. Trimming left V 9 bases short and J 6 bases short, with 12 bases between. The CDR3 loop reads CASSGHRNEQFF. The DNA of the CDR3 is TGTGCCAGTAGTGGTCACCGCAATGAGCAGTTCTTC.

V usage is TRBV5-4 and J usage is TRBJ1-2; D uncertain. CDR1 SGHNT and CDR2 YYREEE come from the germline V gene (reference sequence). CDR3 length: 13 amino acids. V was cut by 0 bases and J by 8 bases, with 11 bases left in between. The CDR3 region has the DNA TGTGCCAGCAGCTTGGCGCCAGGAGGGGGCTACACCTTC. This encodes CASSLAPGGGYTF.

The V call is TRBV5-1, the J call TRBJ1-1; D perhaps matches TRBD1 (5 bases). Per germline, CDR1 SGHRS and CDR2 YFSETQ. This CDR3 spans 14 amino acids. Trimming left V 2 bases short and J 3 bases short, with 11 bases between. In DNA form, the CDR3 reads TGCGCCAGCAGCTTACAGGATCTGTACACTGAAGCTTTCTTT. It codes for CASSLQDLYTEAFF.

The chain carries TRBV5-5 and TRBJ1-2; 9 nucleotides match TRBD1. CDR1 and CDR2 (germline): SGHKS, YYEKEE (reference sequence). This CDR3 spans 17 amino acids. Trimming removed 2 bases from V and 5 bases from J; junction bases left unmatched: 13. The CDR3 DNA is TGTGCCAGCAGCTTAAAAGACTGGGACAGGGAAGGGTATGGCTACACCTTC. Protein product: CASSLKDWDREGYGYTF.

The V gene is TRBV5-1, the J gene TRBJ2-4; TRBD2 matches at 8 bases. The CDR3 runs to 15 residues. After removal of 2 bases from V and 5 bases from J, the junction contained 6 bases not matched to a gene. Germline V CDR1 and CDR2: SGHRS, YFSETQ. The CDR3 region is CASSFSGTSENIQYF. The CDR3 nucleotides are TGCGCCAGCAGCTTCTCCGGGACTAGTGAAAACATTCAGTACTTC. Full variable domain (outside the CDR3, taken from reference TRBV5-1 and TRBJ2-4): KAGVTQTPRYLIKTRGQQVTLSCSPISGHRSVSWYQQTPGQGLQFLFEYFSETQRNKGNFPGRFSGRQFSNSRSEMNVSTLELGDSALYLCASSFSGTSENIQYFGAGTRLSVL.

V usage is TRBV14 and J usage is TRBJ2-7; 9 bases map to TRBD1. V was clipped by 1 base and J by 6 bases; unmatched bases: 1. The CDR3 is 13 amino acids. Germline CDR1 reads SGHDN; CDR2 reads FVKESK. The CDR3, as DNA: TGTGCCAGCAGCCAAGGACAGGGGGGCGAGCAGTACTTC. This gives the protein CASSQGQGGEQYF.

This clone was detected only a few times. The chain is built from TRBV18 and TRBJ1-2; D ambiguous. Germline loops: CDR1 KGHSH, CDR2 LQKENI. V was clipped by 6 bases and J by 0 bases, with 14 bases between them. The CDR3 loop spans 15 amino acids. The CDR3 loop reads CASSPERQANYGYTF. CDR3 sequence (DNA): TGTGCCAGCTCCCCCGAACGTCAAGCTAACTATGGCTACACCTTC.

This sequence joins TRBV9 and TRBJ2-1, with 8 bases lining up with TRBD1. This CDR3 is 14 amino acids long. CDR1 SGDLS and CDR2 YYNGEE come from the germline V gene. V shed 3 bases, J shed 9 bases, and the junction held 8 bases outside the gene matches. For the CDR3, the DNA is TGTGCCAGCAGCGCCCCCAGACAGGGGAGTGAGCAGTTCTTC. This gives the protein CASSAPRQGSEQFF.

The CDR3 loop is CASSFMGRDFRGEQYF. In nucleotides, the CDR3 is TGTGCCAGCAGCTTCATGGGGCGGGACTTCCGAGGCGAGCAGTACTTC. This chain joins TRBV5-5 and TRBJ2-7; D may be TRBD2 (6 bases). The CDR3 has 16 residues. The germline CDR1 and CDR2 sequences are SGHKS and YYEKEE (reference sequence). The V and J ends lost 2 bases and 6 bases respectively, with 21 bases between them.

The chain joins TRBV4-2 to TRBJ1-4, with no clear D. Between the trimmed V and J ends, which lost 5 bases and 6 bases, there was a span of 10 bases. The CDR3 sequence is 13 residues long. The V gene's germline CDR1 is LGHNA and CDR2 YNFKEQ. CDR3 nucleotide sequence: TGTGCCAGCAGCACGGGTGGAGATGAAAAACTGTTTTTT. Protein: CASSTGGDEKLFF.

V gene TRBV7-2 combines with J gene TRBJ2-7; 8 bases fit TRBD1. Unmatched junction bases numbered 5, after V lost 4 bases and J lost 3 bases. Germline CDR1 SGHTA, CDR2 FQGNSA. The CDR3 is 14 residues long. The CDR3 DNA follows: TGTGCCAGCAGCTACAGACAGGGGCGCTACGAGCAGTACTTC. This gives the protein CASSYRQGRYEQYF.

As for this clone: Sequence at one end of the junction differs from germline and may be a read error. Different DNA sequences within this sample yield the same CDR3. This chain links TRBV7-9 with TRBJ2-5; 8 bases line up with TRBD2. Germline CDR1 and CDR2: SEHNR and FQNEAQ (reference sequence). This CDR3 is built from 12 residues. CDR3 sequence reads: CASSLAGETQYF. CDR3 nucleotides: TGTGCCAGCAGCCTAGCGGGAGAGACCCAGTACTTC.

The V call is TRBV7-2, the J call TRBJ2-5; TRBD2 matches 9 bases. The junction had 3 bases not matched to a gene; V was cut back by 2 bases and J by 2 bases. The CDR3 sequence is 15 residues long. Per germline, CDR1 SGHTA and CDR2 FQGNSA. The CDR3 spells CASSLRRGGQETQYF. For the CDR3, the DNA is TGTGCCAGCAGCTTACGGCGGGGGGGACAAGAGACCCAGTACTTC. Drawing the rest from reference TRBV7-2 and TRBJ2-5, the complete variable domain is GAGVSQSPSNKVTEKGKDVELRCDPISGHTALYWYRQSLGQGLEFLIYFQGNSAPDKSGLPSDRFSAERTGGSVSTLTIQRTQQEDSAVYLCASSLRRGGQETQYFGPGTRLLVL.

This chain joins TRBV7-2 and TRBJ1-3; 7 nucleotides line up with TRBD1. With V trimmed by 5 bases and J by 0 bases, 7 bases remained unmatched. Germline CDR1 and CDR2: SGHTA and FQGNSA. The CDR3 extends over 16 amino acids. The CDR3 nucleotides are TGTGCCAGCAGCAGACAGGGATCTTCCTCTGGAAACACCATATATTTT. Encoded protein: CASSRQGSSSGNTIYF.

The chain combines TRBV7-2 with TRBJ2-7; 10 nucleotides line up with TRBD1. V shed 5 bases, J shed 2 bases, and the junction held 12 bases outside the gene matches. Germline CDR1 and CDR2: SGHTA and FQGNSA. CDR3 length: 17 amino acids. This CDR3 reads CASSRSIRTGGPYEQYF. The CDR3 bases are TGTGCCAGCAGCCGCTCCATTCGGACAGGGGGACCCTACGAGCAGTACTTC.